The next 6 T cell receptor beta chains were all read from a single sample in a study of glioma-infiltrating T cells after dendritic cell vaccination. Noted time point: after dendritic cell vaccination, including at tumor progression/relapse. Here immunoSEQ multiplex PCR was the method, and the copy in TCRdb shows in-frame clones only, minus some. The sample includes 98,000 or so clones, 65% to 85% of them seen just once. This specimen was blood, taken after dendritic cell vaccination. Receptor source: a human donor with glioblastoma.

The chain combines TRBV19 with TRBJ2-7; TRBD2 aligns across 14 bases. The CDR3 consists of 15 residues. The J segment lost 5 bases and the V segment lost 5 bases, leaving 5 bases of the junction unmatched. Germline CDR1 reads LNHDA; CDR2 reads SQIVND (reference sequence). CDR3 in DNA: TGTGCCAGTAGTCGACTAGCGGGAGGGCCGGACGAGCAGTACTTC. Amino acids: CASSRLAGGPDEQYF.

This chain links TRBV4-1 with TRBJ2-1, with TRBD2 identical over 9 bases. CDR1 and CDR2 (germline): MGHRA, YSYEKL. The CDR3 is 15 residues long. V was clipped by 3 bases and J by 3 bases; unmatched bases: 3. The CDR3, as DNA: TGCGCCAGCAGCCAGGCAGCGGGAGGCTACAATGAGCAGTTCTTC. It codes for CASSQAAGGYNEQFF.

CDR3 bases: TGTGCCAGCAGCTATGGACTAGCGGGAGAAGAGACCCAGTACTTC. This sequence encodes CASSYGLAGEETQYF. The V and J genes are TRBV11-3 and TRBJ2-5; 13 nucleotides agree with TRBD2. The V and J ends lost 4 bases and 3 bases, in that order; junction bases with no gene match: 2. Germline V gene lookup returns CDR1 SGHNT and CDR2 YENEEA. The CDR3 length is 15 residues.

The chain uses TRBV10-2 and TRBJ1-3; TRBD1 matches at 7 bases. V lost 2 bases, J lost 0 bases, and 10 bases stayed unmatched. The CDR3 covers 18 residues. Germline assignment: CDR1 WSHSY and CDR2 SAAADI. The CDR3: CASSERQGHLFSGNTIYF. As DNA, the CDR3 is TGCGCCAGCAGTGAGCGACAGGGTCACCTCTTCTCTGGAAACACCATATATTTT.

This chain joins TRBV7-6 and TRBJ1-2; TRBD1 matches at 7 bases. J was trimmed by 2 bases and V by 2 bases; bases with no gene match: 11. Germline V lookup: CDR1 SGHVS, CDR2 FNYEAQ. This CDR3 has 17 residues. Written as DNA, the CDR3 is TGTGCCAGCAGCTTATTCGGCAGGGGGTTAGGGAACTATGGCTACACCTTC. Encoded protein: CASSLFGRGLGNYGYTF. The whole variable domain, remainder taken from reference TRBV7-6 and TRBJ1-2, is GAGVSQSPRYKVTKRGQDVALRCDPISGHVSLYWYRQALGQGPEFLTYFNYEAQQDKSGLPNDRFSAERPEGSISTLTIQRTEQRDSAMYRCASSLFGRGLGNYGYTFGSGTRLTVV.

This clone has a single count. This same CDR3 is encoded by further DNA sequences in the sample. The V gene is TRBV4-2, the J gene TRBJ1-2, with D perhaps matching TRBD1 (5 bases). Germline loops: CDR1 LGHNA, CDR2 YNFKEQ. The CDR3 is 14 amino acids. V gave up 0 bases and J gave up 5 bases, with 10 bases separating them. CDR3 protein: CASSQDRGTYGYTF. The CDR3 DNA reads TGTGCCAGCAGCCAAGATAGGGGAACTTATGGCTACACCTTC.